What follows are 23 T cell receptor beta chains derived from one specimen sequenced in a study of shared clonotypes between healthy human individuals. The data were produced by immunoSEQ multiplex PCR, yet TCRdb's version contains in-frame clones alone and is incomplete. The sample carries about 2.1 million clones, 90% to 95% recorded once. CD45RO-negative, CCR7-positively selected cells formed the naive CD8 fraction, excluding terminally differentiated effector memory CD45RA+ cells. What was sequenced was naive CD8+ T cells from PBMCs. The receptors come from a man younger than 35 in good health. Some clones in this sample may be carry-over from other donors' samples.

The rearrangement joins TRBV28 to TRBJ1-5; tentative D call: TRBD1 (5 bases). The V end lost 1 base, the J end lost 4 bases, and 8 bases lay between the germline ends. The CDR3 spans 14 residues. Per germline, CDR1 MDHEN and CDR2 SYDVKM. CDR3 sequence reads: CASSLSGENQPQHF. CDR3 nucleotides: TGTGCCAGCAGTTTATCGGGGGAGAATCAGCCCCAGCATTTT. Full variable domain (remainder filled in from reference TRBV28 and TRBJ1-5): DVKVTQSSRYLVKRTGEKVFLECVQDMDHENMFWYRQDPGLGLRLIYFSYDVKMKEKGDIPEGYSVSREKKERFSLILESASTNQTSMYLCASSLSGENQPQHFGDGTRLSIL.

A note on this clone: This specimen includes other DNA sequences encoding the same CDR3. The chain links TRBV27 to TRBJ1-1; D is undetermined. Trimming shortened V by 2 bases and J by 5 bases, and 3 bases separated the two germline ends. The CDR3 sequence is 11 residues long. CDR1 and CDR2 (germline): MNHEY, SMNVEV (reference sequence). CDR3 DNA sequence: TGTGCCAGCAGTTTAGGGACTGAAGCTTTCTTT. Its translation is CASSLGTEAFF.

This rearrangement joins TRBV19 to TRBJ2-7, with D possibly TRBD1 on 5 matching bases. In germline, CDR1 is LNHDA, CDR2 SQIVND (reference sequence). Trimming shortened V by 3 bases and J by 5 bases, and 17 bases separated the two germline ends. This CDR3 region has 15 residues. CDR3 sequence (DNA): TGTGCCAGTAGTATCAGGGTGCCCTCATGGAACGAGCAGTACTTC. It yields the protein CASSIRVPSWNEQYF.

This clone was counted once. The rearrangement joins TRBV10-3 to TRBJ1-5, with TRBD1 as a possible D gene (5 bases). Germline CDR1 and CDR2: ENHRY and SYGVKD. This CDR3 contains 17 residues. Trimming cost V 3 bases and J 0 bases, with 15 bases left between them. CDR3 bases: TGTGCCATCAGTGATCCAACAGGTTCCTATAGCAATCAGCCCCAGCATTTT. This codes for CAISDPTGSYSNQPQHF.

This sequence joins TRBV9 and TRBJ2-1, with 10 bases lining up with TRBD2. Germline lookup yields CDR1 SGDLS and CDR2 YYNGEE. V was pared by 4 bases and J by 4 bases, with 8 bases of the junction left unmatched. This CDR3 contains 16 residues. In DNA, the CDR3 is TGTGCCAGCAGCACCCGAGCGGGAGGGATATACAATGAGCAGTTCTTC. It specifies CASSTRAGGIYNEQFF.

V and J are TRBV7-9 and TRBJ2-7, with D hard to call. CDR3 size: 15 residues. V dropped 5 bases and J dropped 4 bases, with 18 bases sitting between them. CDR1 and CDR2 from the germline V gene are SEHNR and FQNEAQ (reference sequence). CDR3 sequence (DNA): TGTGCCAGCAGCCCGCCGTCCGAGACGTGGTACGAGCAGTACTTC. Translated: CASSPPSETWYEQYF.

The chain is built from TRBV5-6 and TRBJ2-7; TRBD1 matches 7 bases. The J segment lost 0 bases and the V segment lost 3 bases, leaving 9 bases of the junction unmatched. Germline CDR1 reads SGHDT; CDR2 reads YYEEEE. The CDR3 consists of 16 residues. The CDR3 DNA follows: TGTGCCAGCAGCTCGTACAGGGGCCCCAGCTCCTACGAGCAGTACTTC. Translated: CASSSYRGPSSYEQYF. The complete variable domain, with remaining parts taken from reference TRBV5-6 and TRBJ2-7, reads DAGVTQSPTHLIKTRGQQVTLRCSPKSGHDTVSWYQQALGQGPQFIFQYYEEEERQRGNFPDRFSGHQFPNYSSELNVNALLLGDSALYLCASSSYRGPSSYEQYFGPGTRLTVT.

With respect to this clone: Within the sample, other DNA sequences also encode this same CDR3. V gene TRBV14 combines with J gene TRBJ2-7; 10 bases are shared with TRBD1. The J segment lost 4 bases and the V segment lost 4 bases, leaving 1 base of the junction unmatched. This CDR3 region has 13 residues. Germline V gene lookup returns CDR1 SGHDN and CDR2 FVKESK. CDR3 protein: CASSRDRGYEQYF. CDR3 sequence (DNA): TGTGCCAGCAGCCGGGACAGGGGATACGAGCAGTACTTC.

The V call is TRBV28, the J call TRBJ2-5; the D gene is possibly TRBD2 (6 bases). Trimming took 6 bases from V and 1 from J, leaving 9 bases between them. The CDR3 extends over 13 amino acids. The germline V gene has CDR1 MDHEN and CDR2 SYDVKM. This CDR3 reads CASRKGLQETQYF. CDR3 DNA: TGTGCCAGCAGGAAGGGACTCCAAGAGACCCAGTACTTC.

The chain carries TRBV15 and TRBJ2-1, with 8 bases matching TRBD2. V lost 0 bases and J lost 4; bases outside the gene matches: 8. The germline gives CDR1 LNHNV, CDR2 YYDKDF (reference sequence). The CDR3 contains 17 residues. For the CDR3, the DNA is TGTGCCACCAGCAGAGATTTGAGAGCGGGAGCTTACAATGAGCAGTTCTTC. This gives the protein CATSRDLRAGAYNEQFF.

The CDR3 sequence: CAWSVRSPSGVYEQYF. CDR3 DNA: TGTGCCTGGAGTGTACGATCCCCTAGCGGGGTCTACGAGCAGTACTTC. This rearrangement joins TRBV30 to TRBJ2-7; 9 positions agree with TRBD2. Germline values: CDR1 GTSNPN, CDR2 SVGIG (reference sequence). J gave up 3 bases and V 0 bases, and 9 bases lay outside the gene matches. The CDR3 covers 16 residues.

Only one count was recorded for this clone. CDR3 loop: CATVQGWSNEQYF. CDR3 nucleotides: TGTGCCACCGTACAGGGGTGGAGCAACGAGCAGTACTTC. V is TRBV5-8 and J is TRBJ2-7, with 7 bases fitting TRBD1. This CDR3 comprises 13 residues. Germline CDR1 and CDR2: SGHTS and YDEGEE. Germline trimming cut 9 bases from V and 5 bases from J; bases unmatched to any gene: 11.

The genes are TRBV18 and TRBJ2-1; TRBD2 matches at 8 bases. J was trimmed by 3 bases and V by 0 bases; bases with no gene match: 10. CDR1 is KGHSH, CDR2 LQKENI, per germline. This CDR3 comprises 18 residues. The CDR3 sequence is CASSPPVVAGSYYNEQFF. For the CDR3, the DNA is TGTGCCAGCTCACCACCGGTAGTAGCGGGGAGCTACTACAATGAGCAGTTCTTC.

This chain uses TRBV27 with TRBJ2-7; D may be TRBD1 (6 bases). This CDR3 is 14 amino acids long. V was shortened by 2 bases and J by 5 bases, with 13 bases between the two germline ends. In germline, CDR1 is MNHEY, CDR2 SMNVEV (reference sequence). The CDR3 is CASSLTRDTHEQYF. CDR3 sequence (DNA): TGTGCCAGCAGTTTAACAAGGGACACCCACGAGCAGTACTTC.

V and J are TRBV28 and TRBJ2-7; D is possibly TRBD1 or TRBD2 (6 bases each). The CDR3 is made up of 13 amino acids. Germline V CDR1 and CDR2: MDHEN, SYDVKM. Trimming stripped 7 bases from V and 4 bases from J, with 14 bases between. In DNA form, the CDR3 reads TGTGCCAGCAATGGTCGGGGGCCTTACGAGCAGTACTTC. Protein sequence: CASNGRGPYEQYF.

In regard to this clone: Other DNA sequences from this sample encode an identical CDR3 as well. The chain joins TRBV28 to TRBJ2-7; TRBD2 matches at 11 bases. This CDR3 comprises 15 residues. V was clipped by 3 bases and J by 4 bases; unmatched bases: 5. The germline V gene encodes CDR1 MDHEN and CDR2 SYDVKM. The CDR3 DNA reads TGTGCCAGCAGTTTCGGGACTAGCGGTTCTTACGAGCAGTACTTC. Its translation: CASSFGTSGSYEQYF.

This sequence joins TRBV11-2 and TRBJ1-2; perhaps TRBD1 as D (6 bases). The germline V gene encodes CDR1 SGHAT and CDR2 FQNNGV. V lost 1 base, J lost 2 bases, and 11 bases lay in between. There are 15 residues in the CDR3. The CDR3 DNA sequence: TGTGCCAGCAGCTTAGCGACAGGAGGAAACTATGGCTACACCTTC. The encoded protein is CASSLATGGNYGYTF.

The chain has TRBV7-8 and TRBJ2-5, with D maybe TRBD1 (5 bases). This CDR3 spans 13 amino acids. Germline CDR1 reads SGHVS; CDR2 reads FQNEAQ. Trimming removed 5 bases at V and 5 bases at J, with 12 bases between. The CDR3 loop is CASSARVRETQYF. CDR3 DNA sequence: TGTGCCAGCAGCGCCAGGGTTCGGGAGACCCAGTACTTC. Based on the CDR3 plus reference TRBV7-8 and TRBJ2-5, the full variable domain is GAGVSQSPRYKVAKRGQDVALRCDPISGHVSLFWYQQALGQGPEFLTYFQNEAQLDKSGLPSDRFFAERPEGSVSTLKIQRTQQEDSAVYLCASSARVRETQYFGPGTRLLVL.

The CDR3 DNA sequence: TGTGCCAGCAGCCCGCAGACTAGCGGGAGCTCCTACGAGCAGTACTTC. It encodes CASSPQTSGSSYEQYF. V is TRBV7-3 and J is TRBJ2-7; 12 bases agree with TRBD2. CDR1 is SGHTA, CDR2 FQGTGA, per germline. V trimming: 5 bases; J trimming: 0 bases; junction bases outside the gene matches: 5. This CDR3 spans 16 amino acids.

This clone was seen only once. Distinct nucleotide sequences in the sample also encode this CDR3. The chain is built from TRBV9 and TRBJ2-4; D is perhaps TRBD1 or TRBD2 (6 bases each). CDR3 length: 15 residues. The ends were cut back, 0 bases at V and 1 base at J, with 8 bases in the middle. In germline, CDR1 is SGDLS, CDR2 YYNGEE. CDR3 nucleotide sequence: TGTGCCAGCAGCGTAGGAGGGGGGGCCAAAAACATTCAGTACTTC. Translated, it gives CASSVGGGAKNIQYF.

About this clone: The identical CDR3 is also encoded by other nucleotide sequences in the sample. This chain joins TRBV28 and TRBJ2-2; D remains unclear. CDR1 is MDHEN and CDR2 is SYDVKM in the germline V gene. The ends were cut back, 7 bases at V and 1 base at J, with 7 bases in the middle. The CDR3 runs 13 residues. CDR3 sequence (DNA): TGTGCCAGCAAAGGGCGGAACACCGGGGAGCTGTTTTTT. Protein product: CASKGRNTGELFF.

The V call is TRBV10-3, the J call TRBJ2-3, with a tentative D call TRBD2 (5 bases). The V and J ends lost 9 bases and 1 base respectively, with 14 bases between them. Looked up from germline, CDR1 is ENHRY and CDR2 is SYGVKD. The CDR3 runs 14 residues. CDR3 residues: CAIRDFSGTDTQYF. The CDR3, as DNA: TGTGCCATTCGAGACTTTAGCGGCACAGATACGCAGTATTTT.

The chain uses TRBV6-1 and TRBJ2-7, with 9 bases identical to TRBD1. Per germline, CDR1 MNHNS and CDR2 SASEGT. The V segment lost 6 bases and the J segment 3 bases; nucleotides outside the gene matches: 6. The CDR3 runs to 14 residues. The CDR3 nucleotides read TGTGCCAGCAGCAACAGGGGGCTCGGCTACGAGCAGTACTTC. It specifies CASSNRGLGYEQYF.